This TCR beta chain was obtained from a study of blood T cell repertoires in COVID-19. On the study more broadly: Both acute and convalescent COVID-19 samples were obtained from the United States, Italy and Spain. T cells, B-cell-depleted T cells, or PBMCs provided the cDNA or gDNA that served as material.

CDR3 size: 13 residues. V was pared by 11 bases and J by 4 bases, with 7 bases of the junction left unmatched. CDR1 is LGHDT and CDR2 is YNNKEL in the germline V gene (reference sequence). As regards this clone: Other DNA sequences in the sample encode the same CDR3.

Assay used: immunoSEQ multiplex PCR; TCRdb lists only in-frame clones, some missing. The data hold about 280,000 clones, with roughly 89% observed a single time. Recovered Cohort 3 donors showed two negative PCRs, clearance, or symptom resolution. The specimen was PBMCs or T cells enriched from blood (not recorded which). The chain is built from TRBV3-1 (or the pseudogene TRBV3-2) and TRBJ1-1, with 10 bases aligning to TRBD1. The sequence derives from a woman aged 40 to 49 who had recovered from COVID-19. CDR3: CASRDRGGTEAFF. Here the CDR3 DNA reads TGTGCCTCCCGGGACAGGGGAGGCACTGAAGCTTTCTTT.